A single sample gave rise to the 7 T cell receptor beta chains below, sequenced in a study of T-cell reconstitution after alpha-beta-depleted transplantation in children. A TCRbeta library incorporating unique molecular identifiers was prepared. TCRdb processed the PCR reads anew with MiXCR; each CDR3 protein has one entry. The table includes 600,000 to 700,000 distinct CDR3 sequences, roughly 13% detected once. The source material was PBMCs, sampled before TCRalphabeta/CD19-depleted stem cell transplant. The receptors shown here come from a girl aged 2 to 10 with congenital amegakaryocytic thrombocytopenia, due to receive a stem cell transplant.

This clonotype was observed many times. V usage is TRBV30 and J usage is TRBJ2-1, with 7 bases aligning to TRBD2. The CDR3 is 13 residues long. Germline V gene lookup returns CDR1 GTSNPN and CDR2 SVGIG (reference sequence). This chain's CDR3 is CASALAGANEQFF. CDR3 nucleotides: TGTGCTTCGGCCTTAGCGGGCGCTAATGAGCAGTTCTTC.

The chain joins TRBV5-5 to TRBJ1-2; D ambiguous. The CDR3 contains 16 residues. Trimming shortened V by 2 bases and J by 0 bases, and 14 bases separated the two germline ends. The germline V gene has CDR1 SGHKS and CDR2 YYEKEE (reference sequence). The CDR3 region is CASSLAAYPSNYGYTF. In DNA, the CDR3 is TGTGCCAGCAGCTTAGCAGCATACCCCTCTAACTATGGCTACACCTTC. The whole variable domain, filled in from reference TRBV5-5 and TRBJ1-2, reads DAGVTQSPTHLIKTRGQQVTLRCSPISGHKSVSWYQQVLGQGPQFIFQYYEKEERGRGNFPDRFSARQFPNYSSELNVNALLLGDSALYLCASSLAAYPSNYGYTFGSGTRLTVV.

This clonotype showed up just a few times. V and J are TRBV12-3 or TRBV12-4 and TRBJ2-5; D is unclear. The CDR3 is made up of 13 amino acids. V dropped 1 base and J dropped 6 bases, with 9 bases sitting between them. In DNA, the CDR3 is TGTGCCAGCAGTTTAGTAACCGCGCAGACCCAGTACTTC. Its protein is CASSLVTAQTQYF.

The chain links TRBV5-1 to TRBJ1-5; TRBD1 is a possible D gene (5 bases). This CDR3 contains 16 residues. Trimming stripped 0 bases from V and 5 bases from J, with 15 bases between. The germline V gene has CDR1 SGHRS and CDR2 YFSETQ. This CDR3 reads CASSLGLGLQDQPQHF. The DNA of the CDR3 is TGCGCCAGCAGCTTGGGGTTGGGACTGCAAGATCAGCCCCAGCATTTT. Filled out from reference TRBV5-1 and TRBJ1-5, the complete variable domain reads KAGVTQTPRYLIKTRGQQVTLSCSPISGHRSVSWYQQTPGQGLQFLFEYFSETQRNKGNFPGRFSGRQFSNSRSEMNVSTLELGDSALYLCASSLGLGLQDQPQHFGDGTRLSIL.

This clonotype was counted at least ten times. V is TRBV28 and J is TRBJ2-1, with unresolved D. Per germline, CDR1 MDHEN and CDR2 SYDVKM. This CDR3 has 13 residues. The V end was cut by 2 bases, the J end by 8 bases, with 10 bases between. The CDR3 DNA reads as TGTGCCAGCAGTTTAGTGGCTGGCGATGAGCAGTTCTTC. It encodes CASSLVAGDEQFF.

In its sample, this clonotype was seen a few times. The chain links TRBV7-8 to TRBJ2-1, with unresolved D. Germline lookup yields CDR1 SGHVS and CDR2 FQNEAQ. CDR3 length: 13 amino acids. The V gene lost 1 base and the J gene lost 9 bases, with 10 bases spanning the gap. The CDR3 coding sequence is TGTGCCAGCAGCTTAGTTCTACTGGGTGAGCAGTTCTTC. Protein: CASSLVLLGEQFF.

This rearrangement joins TRBV20-1 to TRBJ2-7; D is undetermined. V was trimmed by 0 bases and J by 3 bases, leaving 18 bases between them. Germline CDR1 reads DFQATT; CDR2 reads SNEGSKA (reference sequence). The CDR3 spans 16 residues. CDR3 in DNA: TGCAGTGCTAGAGACACCCGGGCCTCGGGCTACTACGAGCAGTACTTC. Its translation: CSARDTRASGYYEQYF.